This T cell receptor beta chain was documented in a study of blood T cell repertoires in COVID-19. This study enrolled people aged about 18 to 95 from about two dozen US geographic areas. Two negative PCRs, clearance, or symptom resolution were required of recovered Cohort 3 donors. As processed by the authors: From reference gene primer amplification, estimates of nucleated cell counts were derived. The table came from immunoSEQ multiplex PCR; TCRdb's copy has only in-frame clones and leaves some out. The D gene and trimming were derived from the DNA, and the V and J assignments and clone size from that table. The sample includes approximately 470,000 clones, approximately 86% of them seen just once. The germline V gene has CDR1 SGHRS and CDR2 YFSETQ. This CDR3 comprises 17 residues. V was cut by 0 bases and J by 0 bases, with 12 bases left in between.

The TCR was taken from a woman aged 18-29 years who had recovered from COVID-19. This chain joins TRBV5-1 and TRBJ2-2; D is ambiguous. Sequencing was carried out using PBMCs or T cells enriched from blood (not recorded which). CDR3 coding DNA: TGCGCCAGCAGCTTGGACGAGATAGCTACGAACACCGGGGAGCTGTTTTTT. It is translated as CASSLDEIATNTGELFF.